The next 30 T cell receptor beta chains were all read from a single sample in a study of human T cells and chemical hapten exposure. One entry per CDR3 protein results from TCRdb running MiXCR on the 5' RACE reads. The profile shows around 100,000 distinct CDR3 sequences, approximately 20% of them singletons. Someone pulled total RNA out of unfractionated whole blood. These receptors were collected from a human donor in good health.

In its sample, this clonotype was seen a few times. The chain is built from TRBV19 and TRBJ2-3; TRBD1 agrees at 9 bases. The V segment lost 6 bases and the J segment 2 bases; nucleotides outside the gene matches: 6. Germline V gene data show CDR1 as LNHDA and CDR2 as SQIVND (reference sequence). This CDR3 is built from 15 residues. The CDR3 DNA sequence: TGTGCCAGTAGGAGGGACAGGGATACCACAGATACGCAGTATTTT. Its translation: CASRRDRDTTDTQYF.

The V and J genes are TRBV9 and TRBJ2-1; 8 positions agree with TRBD1. This CDR3 contains 15 residues. V gave up 5 bases and J gave up 9 bases; unmatched junction bases: 13. Germline V gives CDR1 SGDLS, CDR2 YYNGEE. DNA of the CDR3: TGTGCCAGCAGAGAAACAGGGGGAATAGAGGGTGAGCAGTTCTTC. Amino acid sequence: CASRETGGIEGEQFF. The whole variable domain, remainder taken from reference TRBV9 and TRBJ2-1, is DSGVTQTPKHLITATGQRVTLRCSPRSGDLSVYWYQQSLDQGLQFLIQYYNGEERAKGNILERFSAQQFPDLHSELNLSSLELGDSALYFCASRETGGIEGEQFFGPGTRLTVL.

This rearrangement joins TRBV28 to TRBJ2-4, with D perhaps given as TRBD1 or TRBD2 (5 bases each). Trimming left V 1 base short and J 1 base short, with 17 bases between. The germline V gene encodes CDR1 MDHEN and CDR2 SYDVKM. This CDR3 has 18 residues. The CDR3 region has the DNA TGTGCCAGCAGTTTATTCGAATCAAAGGGACGGGCCAAAAACATTCAGTACTTC. Its translation: CASSLFESKGRAKNIQYF.

V is TRBV20-1 and J is TRBJ2-1; 8 bases map to TRBD2. The CDR3 contains 18 residues. Germline CDR1 DFQATT, CDR2 SNEGSKA (reference sequence). V lost 3 bases and J lost 0; bases outside the gene matches: 13. CDR3 residues: CSARIGHSGVSSYNEQFF. The CDR3 nucleotides read TGCAGTGCTAGGATTGGGCATAGCGGGGTAAGCTCCTACAATGAGCAGTTCTTC.

This clonotype has more than one count but fewer than ten. V usage is TRBV6-5 and J usage is TRBJ2-1; 7 bases are a match to TRBD2. V lost 3 bases to trimming and J lost 3 bases; unmatched junction nucleotides: 5. Germline assignment: CDR1 MNHEY and CDR2 SVGAGI. The CDR3 runs to 15 residues. The CDR3 region has the DNA TGTGCCAGCAGTTATGCGGGAGCTAGCTACAATGAGCAGTTCTTC. Protein sequence: CASSYAGASYNEQFF.

In its sample, this clonotype was seen a few times. This rearrangement joins TRBV12-5 to TRBJ2-5, with a tentative D call TRBD2 (6 bases). V lost 6 bases and J lost 1, with 15 bases in between. Germline V CDR1 and CDR2: LGHNT, FRNRAP. CDR3 length: 15 residues. This CDR3 reads CASGRRGLSQETQYF. The CDR3, as DNA: TGTGCTAGTGGCCGGAGGGGATTAAGCCAAGAGACCCAGTACTTC.

This chain joins TRBV2 and TRBJ1-1, with D perhaps matching TRBD1 (5 bases). CDR3 length: 15 residues. Germline V gene sequence: CDR1 SNHLY, CDR2 FYNNEI. The V end was cut by 1 base, the J end by 1 base, with 10 bases between. CDR3 sequence (DNA): TGTGCCAGCAGTGAAGTTAAGGGGTCGAACACTGAAGCTTTCTTT. This encodes CASSEVKGSNTEAFF.

In this sample, this clonotype turned up many times. The rearrangement uses TRBV3-1 and TRBJ2-1; D unclear. CDR1 and CDR2 from the germline V gene are LGHDT and YNNKEL (reference sequence). The CDR3 runs to 15 residues. With 0 bases removed from V and 5 bases from J, the gap between germline ends came to 11 bases. DNA of the CDR3: TGTGCCAGCAGCCAAGACCAATTGGGAAACAATGAGCAGTTCTTC. Residues: CASSQDQLGNNEQFF.

This clonotype was observed a handful of times. The V call is TRBV20-1, the J call TRBJ2-7; possibly TRBD2 for D (6 bases). Between the trimmed V and J ends, which lost 5 bases and 2 bases, there was a span of 13 bases. The germline CDR1 and CDR2 sequences are DFQATT and SNEGSKA (reference sequence). CDR3 size: 13 residues. Written as DNA, the CDR3 is TGCAGTGCTTCCGGACTACTTCCCTACGAGCAGTACTTC. As protein: CSASGLLPYEQYF.

J is TRBJ2-4 and V is TRBV4-1; TRBD2 matches 7 bases. The CDR3 spans 14 residues. Germline V CDR1 and CDR2: MGHRA, YSYEKL. V shed 5 bases and J 7 bases; nucleotides not matched to a gene: 8. CDR3: CASSSPAGENIQYF. The CDR3 DNA is TGCGCCAGCAGCTCTCCCGCGGGGGAGAACATTCAGTACTTC.

This clonotype was seen only a few times. The rearrangement links TRBV7-2 to TRBJ2-3; 10 positions agree with TRBD1. J gave up 2 bases and V 3 bases, and 5 bases lay outside the gene matches. This CDR3 has 16 residues. Looked up from germline, CDR1 is SGHTA and CDR2 is FQGNSA. The CDR3 region is CASSFRTGGFTDTQYF. Written as DNA, the CDR3 is TGTGCCAGCAGCTTTCGGACAGGGGGGTTCACAGATACGCAGTATTTT.

This clonotype was detected only a few times. J is TRBJ2-1 and V is TRBV3-1; the D gene could be TRBD1 or TRBD2 (5 bases each). Per germline, CDR1 LGHDT and CDR2 YNNKEL (reference sequence). The CDR3 contains 12 residues. V was pared by 6 bases and J by 12 bases, with 15 bases between. This CDR3 reads CASRRTPDRQFF. CDR3 nucleotide sequence: TGTGCCAGCAGAAGGACTCCAGACAGGCAGTTCTTC.

The chain couples TRBV25-1 to TRBJ2-3; TRBD2 agrees at 12 bases. Trimming at V came to 10 bases and at J to 3 bases, leaving 8 bases not matched to a gene. Germline loops: CDR1 MGHDK, CDR2 SYGVNS. This CDR3 has 15 amino acids. The CDR3 nucleotides are TGTGCCACCCAGAAGGGGACTAGCGGGACAGATACGCAGTATTTT. This translates into CATQKGTSGTDTQYF.

V gene TRBV20-1 combines with J gene TRBJ2-7; tentative D call: TRBD2 (6 bases). CDR1 and CDR2 from the germline V gene are DFQATT and SNEGSKA (reference sequence). Trimming left V 5 bases short and J 5 bases short, with 13 bases between. The CDR3 loop spans 12 amino acids. The CDR3 spells CSAEMTRDEQYF. The DNA of the CDR3 is TGCAGTGCTGAGATGACTAGAGACGAGCAGTACTTC.

A single count supports this clonotype. V usage is TRBV21-1 and J usage is TRBJ2-3; the table's D call TRBD2 went unverified against the DNA. TRBV21-1 is annotated as a pseudogene. This CDR3 comprises 17 residues. CDR3 amino acids: CASSTGGLAGMADTQYF. The CDR3 DNA is TGTGCCAGCAGCACCGGCGGACTAGCGGGAATGGCAGATACGCAGTATTTT.

The chain links TRBV5-1 to TRBJ1-4, with D perhaps TRBD1 (5 bases). Looked up from germline, CDR1 is SGHRS and CDR2 is YFSETQ. The CDR3 extends over 15 amino acids. Trimming shortened V by 0 bases and J by 4 bases, and 10 bases separated the two germline ends. The CDR3 DNA follows: TGCGCCAGCAGCTTGGGAGGGACCGGTAATGAAAAACTGTTTTTT. This gives the protein CASSLGGTGNEKLFF.

The sample holds a few counts of this clonotype. Here the CDR3 reads CASSVDRGFSETQYF. CDR3 coding DNA: TGTGCCAGCAGCGTGGACAGGGGGTTTAGCGAGACCCAGTACTTC. The chain employs TRBV9 and TRBJ2-5; 10 bases align to TRBD1. The germline CDR1 and CDR2 sequences are SGDLS and YYNGEE. Germline trimming cut 2 bases from V and 5 bases from J; bases unmatched to any gene: 6. This CDR3 spans 15 amino acids.

The chain carries TRBV9 and TRBJ2-7, with D uncertain. Trimming stripped 3 bases from V and 4 bases from J, with 5 bases between. The CDR3 consists of 11 residues. Germline assignment: CDR1 SGDLS and CDR2 YYNGEE. The CDR3 sequence is CASSADYEQYF. CDR3 bases: TGTGCCAGCAGCGCCGATTACGAGCAGTACTTC. Complete variable domain (other parts from reference TRBV9 and TRBJ2-7): DSGVTQTPKHLITATGQRVTLRCSPRSGDLSVYWYQQSLDQGLQFLIQYYNGEERAKGNILERFSAQQFPDLHSELNLSSLELGDSALYFCASSADYEQYFGPGTRLTVT.

The chain uses TRBV28 and TRBJ2-7; the match to TRBD2 covers 10 bases. CDR1 and CDR2 from the germline V gene are MDHEN and SYDVKM. Germline trimming cut 7 bases from V and 3 bases from J; bases unmatched to any gene: 12. The length of the CDR3 is 16 residues. The CDR3 DNA reads as TGTGCCAGCATGGTTAAGGCTGGGACTAGCGTCTACGAGCAGTACTTC. This sequence encodes CASMVKAGTSVYEQYF.

The chain is built from TRBV7-9 and TRBJ1-2; 9 nucleotides match TRBD1. CDR1 is SEHNR and CDR2 is FQNEAQ in the germline V gene (reference sequence). V gave up 1 base and J gave up 3 bases; unmatched junction bases: 6. The CDR3 is 16 amino acids. The CDR3, as DNA: TGTGCCAGCAGCTTAGGGCGGGACAGGGAGGACTATGGCTACACCTTC. Translated: CASSLGRDREDYGYTF.

There are a few counts of this clonotype. J is TRBJ1-4 and V is TRBV4-1, with 8 nucleotides matching TRBD1. CDR3 length: 19 amino acids. In germline, CDR1 is MGHRA, CDR2 YSYEKL. J was trimmed by 7 bases and V by 3 bases; bases with no gene match: 19. This chain's CDR3 is CASSQSLGTGTGKPEKLFF. The CDR3 region has the DNA TGCGCCAGCAGCCAGAGCTTAGGAACCGGGACAGGAAAACCTGAAAAACTGTTTTTT.

The sample holds a few counts of this clonotype. The chain has TRBV6-5 and TRBJ2-7, with a weak D call TRBD1 (6 bases). The germline V and J ends were trimmed by 4 bases and 6 bases, with 10 bases remaining between them. Germline values: CDR1 MNHEY, CDR2 SVGAGI. This CDR3 has 12 residues. The DNA of the CDR3 is TGTGCCAGCAGTTTCGGACAGCGCGAGCAGTACTTC. Translation gives CASSFGQREQYF.

Only a few counts were recorded for this clonotype. The chain carries TRBV12-3 or TRBV12-4 and TRBJ2-2; 9 bases fit TRBD2. V shed 3 bases, J shed 6 bases, and the junction held 5 bases outside the gene matches. The CDR3 is made up of 15 amino acids. The CDR3 bases are TGTGCCAGCAGTTTGACTAGCGGCGGGGCCGGGGAGCTGTTTTTT. Translating gives CASSLTSGGAGELFF.

This clonotype was observed a handful of times. The CDR3 DNA is TGCAGCGTTCTCTTTGGACTAGCGGGAGAGACCGGGGAGCTGTTTTTT. Its protein product is CSVLFGLAGETGELFF. The chain is built from TRBV29-1 and TRBJ2-2; TRBD2 agrees at 13 bases. Germline V gene lookup returns CDR1 SQVTM and CDR2 ANQGSEA. This CDR3 contains 16 residues. V shed 5 bases, J shed 5 bases, and the junction held 8 bases outside the gene matches.

This chain links TRBV7-8 with TRBJ1-1; 7 nucleotides match TRBD1. Germline CDR1 is SGHVS and CDR2 is FQNEAQ. The CDR3 consists of 18 residues. Trimming cost V 2 bases and J 1 base; bases outside gene matches: 13. The CDR3 sequence is CASSLWPPGGEKNTEAFF. CDR3 bases: TGTGCCAGCAGCTTATGGCCCCCAGGGGGGGAAAAGAACACTGAAGCTTTCTTT.

This clonotype turned up a few times. The V and J genes are TRBV5-4 and TRBJ2-5; D call uncertain. There are 16 residues in the CDR3. The V end lost 4 bases, the J end lost 3 bases, and 19 bases lay between the germline ends. Germline V CDR1 and CDR2: SGHNT, YYREEE (reference sequence). The CDR3 DNA sequence: TGTGCCAGCAGCCTCCTTTTGCGAGGCGGAGAAGAGACCCAGTACTTC. This sequence encodes CASSLLLRGGEETQYF. The full variable domain, its missing parts supplied by reference TRBV5-4 and TRBJ2-5, is ETGVTQSPTHLIKTRGQQVTLRCSSQSGHNTVSWYQQALGQGPQFIFQYYREEENGRGNFPPRFSGLQFPNYSSELNVNALELDDSALYLCASSLLLRGGEETQYFGPGTRLLVL.

A few counts support this clonotype. The rearrangement joins TRBV19 to TRBJ1-2, with TRBD1 as a possible D gene (6 bases). Germline V gene lookup returns CDR1 LNHDA and CDR2 SQIVND (reference sequence). The CDR3 totals 13 residues. V was pared by 8 bases and J by 3 bases, with 13 bases between. The CDR3 loop is CASGARGDYGYTF. CDR3 bases: TGTGCCAGTGGTGCGAGGGGGGACTATGGCTACACCTTC.

The rearrangement uses TRBV6-5 and TRBJ1-6, with D perhaps matching TRBD1 (5 bases). Germline CDR1 and CDR2: MNHEY and SVGAGI. The CDR3 is 15 amino acids. Between the trimmed V and J ends, which lost 5 bases and 11 bases, there was a span of 19 bases. CDR3 residues: CASSRSGTATPPLHF. The CDR3 coding sequence is TGTGCCAGCAGTCGCTCCGGGACGGCCACCCCACCCCTCCACTTT.

The V call is TRBV6-5, the J call TRBJ2-7; 15 bases match TRBD2. Germline V CDR1 and CDR2: MNHEY, SVGAGI. CDR3 length equals 15 residues. J lost 5 bases, V lost 10 bases, and 9 bases had no gene match. The CDR3 bases are TGTGCCACCAAAATAGGACTAGCGGGAGGGCACGAGCAGTACTTC. It encodes CATKIGLAGGHEQYF.

Only a few counts were recorded for this clonotype. V is TRBV4-1 and J is TRBJ2-7; TRBD1 aligns across 9 bases. V shed 4 bases and J 2 bases; nucleotides not matched to a gene: 6. Germline V lookup: CDR1 MGHRA, CDR2 YSYEKL. CDR3 length: 15 amino acids. As DNA, the CDR3 is TGCGCCAGCAGCCCGAGGGACAGGGCTACCTACGAGCAGTACTTC. Its protein product is CASSPRDRATYEQYF.